The next 26 T cell receptor beta chains were all read from a single sample in a study of shared clonotypes between healthy human individuals. The repertoire was sequenced with immunoSEQ multiplex PCR; TCRdb's copy has only in-frame clones and lacks some. The sample holds about 1.1 million clones; roughly 80% are singletons and the top ten take roughly 0.83%. The sequenced sample was memory CD4+ T cells from PBMCs. As to subset: CD45RA-negative fraction. The receptors stem from a man between 18 and 29 years old in good health. Some clones in this sample may be carry-over from other donors' samples.

This clone has only a few counts. CDR3 bases: TGTGCCAGCAGCGTAGAGACAGGGAGGGACACTGAAGCTTTCTTT. Its protein product is CASSVETGRDTEAFF. This chain links TRBV9 with TRBJ1-1, with TRBD1 identical over 7 bases. The CDR3 runs to 15 residues. The trim removed 0 bases at V and 3 bases at J, leaving 5 bases unmatched. In germline, CDR1 is SGDLS, CDR2 YYNGEE.

V usage is TRBV10-3 and J usage is TRBJ2-7, with no clear D. The germline gives CDR1 ENHRY, CDR2 SYGVKD. The CDR3 is 15 amino acids. Trimming cost V 10 bases and J 0 bases, with 19 bases left between them. The CDR3 coding sequence is TGTGCCAGCAGCCGCCGAGTAAGGGACTCCTACGAGCAGTACTTC. It is translated as CASSRRVRDSYEQYF.

This chain connects TRBV18 to TRBJ2-7, with D perhaps matching TRBD1 (6 bases). Trimming cost V 2 bases and J 2 bases, with 16 bases left between them. Looked up from germline, CDR1 is KGHSH and CDR2 is LQKENI. This CDR3 has 16 residues. The chain's CDR3 is CASSPNRDRRPYEQYF. The CDR3 DNA sequence: TGTGCCAGCTCACCAAATAGAGACAGGAGACCCTACGAGCAGTACTTC.

The J gene is TRBJ2-3, the V gene TRBV6-4; no definite D call. CDR1 is MRHNA, CDR2 SNTAGT, per germline. Trimming pared 0 bases from V and 4 bases from J, leaving 8 bases between. The CDR3 is 14 amino acids. CDR3 protein: CASSDSRAPDTQYF. The CDR3 DNA reads TGTGCCAGCAGTGACTCCCGGGCTCCAGATACGCAGTATTTT.

This chain links TRBV7-3 with TRBJ2-2; D gene ambiguous. The CDR3 has 15 residues. Germline CDR1 is SGHTA and CDR2 is FQGTGA. Trimming took 1 base from V and 3 from J, leaving 9 bases between them. The CDR3: CASSLNLADTGELFF. The CDR3 bases are TGTGCCAGCAGCTTAAACCTGGCGGACACCGGGGAGCTGTTTTTT.

The chain couples TRBV5-4 to TRBJ1-3, with no clear D. V lost 1 base and J lost 0, with 14 bases in between. This CDR3 is built from 17 residues. Germline values: CDR1 SGHNT, CDR2 YYREEE (reference sequence). The CDR3 coding sequence is TGTGCCAGCAGCTTGTCGGGCGGACTCAGCTCTGGAAACACCATATATTTT. It yields the protein CASSLSGGLSSGNTIYF.

The chain is built from TRBV28 and TRBJ2-1; 7 bases are a match to TRBD1. The CDR3 length is 15 residues. Germline V CDR1 and CDR2: MDHEN, SYDVKM. V lost 6 bases and J lost 5; bases outside the gene matches: 10. CDR3 DNA sequence: TGTGCCAGCAGCTCCCAAGGGACAGCCGACAATGAGCAGTTCTTC. As protein: CASSSQGTADNEQFF.

The rearrangement uses TRBV5-4 and TRBJ1-2; no definite D call. CDR1 SGHNT and CDR2 YYREEE come from the germline V gene (reference sequence). The CDR3 is 15 amino acids. V was cut by 7 bases and J by 5 bases, with 21 bases left in between. The CDR3 DNA is TGTGCCAGCCGGCAGGCAATAGGCGGAGATTATGGCTACACCTTC. This sequence encodes CASRQAIGGDYGYTF.

This clone was counted ten times or more. This sequence joins TRBV30 and TRBJ1-6; D uncertain. Trimming stripped 4 bases from V and 7 bases from J, with 14 bases between. The CDR3 loop spans 14 amino acids. From germline, CDR1 is GTSNPN and CDR2 SVGIG (reference sequence). The chain's CDR3 is CAWTPYRRNSPLHF. CDR3 nucleotides: TGTGCCTGGACCCCTTACCGACGGAATTCACCCCTCCACTTT.

The chain is built from TRBV28 and TRBJ1-1; perhaps TRBD1 as D (6 bases). CDR3 length equals 13 residues. Germline CDR1 reads MDHEN; CDR2 reads SYDVKM. Trimming pared 5 bases from V and 4 bases from J, leaving 11 bases between. The CDR3 coding sequence is TGTGCCAGCAGTCTCAGGGGTCGCACTGAAGCTTTCTTT. Translating it yields CASSLRGRTEAFF.

The chain links TRBV10-2 to TRBJ1-3; no clear D gene. The CDR3 is 16 residues long. Germline V gene data show CDR1 as WSHSY and CDR2 as SAAADI. The V end was cut by 3 bases, the J end by 4 bases, with 16 bases between. In nucleotides, the CDR3 is TGCGCCAGCAGTGAAAGACCGGGCCTTTTAGGAAACACCATATATTTT. Translating gives CASSERPGLLGNTIYF.

This clone was found a few times. The gene calls are TRBV7-2 and TRBJ2-7, with D hard to call. Germline V gene sequence: CDR1 SGHTA, CDR2 FQGNSA. Trimming took off 1 base at V and 6 bases at J, with 19 bases between the two ends. The CDR3 covers 16 residues. The CDR3 sequence is CASSLDGPGMGSEQYF. As DNA, the CDR3 is TGTGCCAGCAGCTTAGACGGTCCGGGCATGGGATCCGAGCAGTACTTC.

This clone was counted a few times. V usage is TRBV30 and J usage is TRBJ2-5; maybe TRBD1 (5 bases). The DNA end favors TRBJ2-7, so the J call may be wrong. CDR3 length: 14 amino acids. Germline CDR1 and CDR2: GTSNPN and SVGIG (reference sequence). CDR3 region: CAWSVGAGTYEQYF. Written as DNA, the CDR3 is TGTGCCTGGAGTGTAGGGGCAGGGACCTACGAGCAGTACTTC.

This chain uses TRBV2 with TRBJ1-1; tentatively, D is TRBD1 (5 bases). Germline CDR1 reads SNHLY; CDR2 reads FYNNEI. Trimming took 2 bases from V and 3 from J, leaving 13 bases between them. The CDR3 is made up of 15 amino acids. CDR3 protein: CASSELGQGHTEAFF. CDR3 sequence (DNA): TGTGCCAGCAGTGAATTAGGGCAGGGCCACACTGAAGCTTTCTTT.

This chain connects TRBV5-1 to TRBJ1-1; maybe TRBD1 (5 bases). Looked up from germline, CDR1 is SGHRS and CDR2 is YFSETQ. Trimming stripped 0 bases from V and 0 bases from J, with 15 bases between. This CDR3 region has 17 residues. The CDR3: CASSLGGGARMNTEAFF. In DNA form, the CDR3 reads TGCGCCAGCAGCTTGGGTGGAGGGGCTAGAATGAACACTGAAGCTTTCTTT.

V gene TRBV28 combines with J gene TRBJ1-2; D might be TRBD1 (5 bases). Trimming pared 2 bases from V and 2 bases from J, leaving 15 bases between. The CDR3 has 16 amino acids. CDR1 and CDR2 (germline): MDHEN, SYDVKM. The CDR3 DNA reads TGTGCCAGCAGTTTACGATGGGGCGAGGAAAACTATGGCTACACCTTC. Translating it yields CASSLRWGEENYGYTF.

As concerns this clone: It is likely a read error: a sequence one base away is far more abundant. At the DNA level, this CDR3 is encoded by other sequences in the same sample as well. The gene calls are TRBV7-9 and TRBJ2-3; D possibly matches TRBD1 or TRBD2 (5 bases each). With 3 bases removed from V and 0 bases from J, the gap between germline ends came to 7 bases. CDR1 and CDR2 (germline): SEHNR, FQNEAQ (reference sequence). The CDR3 covers 14 residues. CDR3 in amino acids: CASSFGGSTDTQYF. For the CDR3, the DNA is TGTGCCAGCAGCTTTGGGGGTAGCACAGATACGCAGTATTTT.

This clone was found once. The chain uses TRBV2 and TRBJ1-5; TRBD1 is a possible D gene (5 bases). Trimming stripped 1 base from V and 6 bases from J, with 7 bases between. The CDR3 length is 13 residues. Germline V CDR1 and CDR2: SNHLY, FYNNEI. DNA for the CDR3: TGTGCCAGCAGTGAAGTCGGGGGTCAGCCCCAGCATTTT. It is translated as CASSEVGGQPQHF. Looking up the rest from reference TRBV2 and TRBJ1-5 gives the full variable domain: EPEVTQTPSHQVTQMGQEVILRCVPISNHLYFYWYRQILGQKVEFLVSFYNNEISEKSEIFDDQFSVERPDGSNFTLKIRSTKLEDSAMYFCASSEVGGQPQHFGDGTRLSIL.

V is TRBV27 and J is TRBJ1-5; maybe TRBD1 (5 bases). The V and J ends lost 6 bases and 6 bases respectively, with 12 bases between them. The CDR3 is 13 residues long. Germline CDR1 MNHEY, CDR2 SMNVEV (reference sequence). The CDR3 DNA is TGTGCCAGCAGCATAAGTGGGGGTCAGCCCCAGCATTTT. Translating it yields CASSISGGQPQHF.

The chain is built from TRBV15 and TRBJ2-3; D unclear. The germline V gene has CDR1 LNHNV and CDR2 YYDKDF (reference sequence). CDR3 length: 14 residues. Trimming cost V 10 bases and J 2 bases, with 16 bases left between them. CDR3 coding DNA: TGTGCCAGCCAGATCGGATCTTTCACAGATACGCAGTATTTT. It yields the protein CASQIGSFTDTQYF.

This clone showed up just a few times. V usage is TRBV5-1 and J usage is TRBJ1-3, with D possibly TRBD1 on 6 matching bases. The germline gives CDR1 SGHRS, CDR2 YFSETQ. The CDR3 has 14 amino acids. V was shortened by 4 bases and J by 2 bases, with 10 bases between the two germline ends. Here the CDR3 reads CASSPTGTGNTIYF. The CDR3 DNA follows: TGCGCCAGCAGCCCTACAGGGACTGGAAACACCATATATTTT.

The chain combines TRBV5-1 with TRBJ2-1, with D possibly matching TRBD2 (6 bases). V lost 4 bases, J lost 3 bases, and 8 bases lay in between. Germline CDR1 and CDR2: SGHRS and YFSETQ. CDR3 length: 13 amino acids. As DNA, the CDR3 is TGCGCCAGCAGCCTGACTAGCTACAATGAGCAGTTCTTC. Residues: CASSLTSYNEQFF.

The chain recombines TRBV18 with TRBJ2-3, with 8 nucleotides matching TRBD1. The length of the CDR3 is 15 residues. With V trimmed by 0 bases and J by 5 bases, 4 bases remained unmatched. Germline lookup yields CDR1 KGHSH and CDR2 LQKENI. The CDR3: CASSPPDRALDTQYF. The CDR3 bases are TGTGCCAGCTCACCACCGGACAGGGCATTAGATACGCAGTATTTT.

The chain recombines TRBV18 with TRBJ2-5, with D tentatively TRBD1 (5 bases). The CDR3 is 15 residues long. V gave up 2 bases and J gave up 4 bases, with 14 bases separating them. Germline values: CDR1 KGHSH, CDR2 LQKENI. CDR3 residues: CASSPKAQGGETQYF. In nucleotides, the CDR3 is TGTGCCAGCTCACCAAAGGCGCAGGGTGGAGAGACCCAGTACTTC.

The chain employs TRBV7-7 and TRBJ2-5, with a tentative D call TRBD2 (6 bases). V shed 1 base and J shed 4 bases, with 16 bases lying between them. Germline V CDR1 and CDR2: SSHAT, FNYEAQ (reference sequence). This CDR3 contains 16 residues. The CDR3 coding sequence is TGTGCCAGCAGCTTAGATGCGTGGGGGGTAGGAGAGACCCAGTACTTC. It codes for CASSLDAWGVGETQYF.

Worth noting for this clone: A read error may explain this, as a much larger clone is one base away. Other DNA sequences within the sample encode an identical CDR3. The chain couples TRBV18 to TRBJ2-7; TRBD2 aligns across 7 bases. The V gene's germline CDR1 is KGHSH and CDR2 LQKENI. The CDR3 covers 14 residues. J gave up 3 bases and V 0 bases, and 2 bases lay outside the gene matches. The CDR3 nucleotides read TGTGCCAGCTCACCACCGGGAGGGATCTACGAGCAGTACTTC. Translated, it gives CASSPPGGIYEQYF. Combining the CDR3 with reference TRBV18 and TRBJ2-7 gives the whole variable domain NAGVMQNPRHLVRRRGQEARLRCSPMKGHSHVYWYRQLPEEGLKFMVYLQKENIIDESGMPKERFSAEFPKEGPSILRIQQVVRGDSAAYFCASSPPGGIYEQYFGPGTRLTVT.